This record looks at one TCR beta chain sequence and its context. Some clones are missing from TCRdb's copy, which holds only in-frame ones; the method was immunoSEQ multiplex PCR. The sample includes 200,000 to 250,000 clones, 87% of them seen just once. This entry comes from a study of blood T cell repertoires in COVID-19. This CDR3 comprises 13 residues. CDR1 is SGHAT, CDR2 FQNNGV, per germline. With 3 bases removed from V and 4 bases from J, the gap between germline ends came to 7 bases. The cohort comprised adults aged roughly 18 to 95 years residing in about two dozen US areas. Clinical history reported by participants formed the basis on which cohorts were assigned. Recovery among Cohort 3 donors was established by two negative PCRs, clearance, or symptom resolution.

The sequencing sample was made of PBMCs or T cells enriched from blood (not recorded which). The chain is built from TRBV11-2 and TRBJ1-5; D is ambiguous. The sequence came from a young man who had recovered from COVID-19. The CDR3 spells CASSFSENQPQHF. The CDR3 coding sequence is TGTGCCAGCAGCTTTTCAGAAAATCAGCCCCAGCATTTT.